The 3 T cell receptor beta chains in this list originate from one sample, sequenced in a study of molecular identifiers for immune sequencing clone quantification. TCRdb re-derived calls from the PCR reads in MiXCR, one entry per CDR3 protein. The data show around 300,000 distinct CDR3 sequences, with over 20% seen just once and around 0.7% held by the top ten. Input material: naive CD8+ T cells from blood, with Jurkat cell RNA spiked in. Subset: FACS-sorted CD8+CD4-CCR7+CD45RA+ naive T cells. All receptors derive from a human donor in good health. Some libraries in this study had Jurkat cell RNA spiked in.

Note on this clonotype: A much larger clone sits a single nucleotide away, making a read error possible. V usage is TRBV7-9 and J usage is TRBJ1-1; TRBD1 matches 8 bases. The CDR3 runs to 12 residues. CDR1 SEHNR and CDR2 FQNEAQ come from the germline V gene (reference sequence). Trimming at V came to 7 bases and at J to 11 bases, leaving 9 bases not matched to a gene. Here the CDR3 reads CASTHRGVEAFF. Written as DNA, the CDR3 is TGTGCCAGCACCCACAGGGGGGTTGAGGCTTTCTTT.

This clonotype was detected many times. The V and J genes are TRBV4-1 and TRBJ1-1, with D unresolved. Germline CDR1 MGHRA, CDR2 YSYEKL. The V end was cut by 4 bases, the J end by 3 bases, with 15 bases between. This CDR3 is built from 15 residues. CDR3 sequence: CASSPNPKPYTEAFF. The CDR3 DNA reads as TGCGCCAGCAGCCCCAACCCGAAACCCTACACTGAAGCTTTCTTT.

In regard to this clonotype: One end of the junction fails to match germline, which may point to a read error. V is TRBV7-7 and J is TRBJ2-5; perhaps TRBD1 as D (6 bases). The CDR3 is 15 amino acids. CDR1 is SSHAT and CDR2 is FNYEAQ in the germline V gene (reference sequence). CDR3 residues: CASSSPLRGREPQYF. CDR3 DNA: TGTGCTAGCAGCTCCCCGCTAAGGGGGAGAGAGCCCCAGTACTTC.